This T cell receptor (beta chain) is from a study of yellow fever vaccine responses in identical twins. MiXCR, applied by TCRdb to the RT-PCR reads, yields one record per CDR3 protein. The sample has approximately 32,000 distinct CDR3 sequences; less than 70% are singletons. Germline V gene lookup returns CDR1 DFQATT and CDR2 SNEGSKA (reference sequence). V shed 0 bases, J shed 6 bases, and the junction held 9 bases outside the gene matches. The CDR3 runs 15 residues. The sequencing used T cells from blood (PBMCs), unsorted or a sorted subset (not recorded which), collected before or after yellow fever vaccination (not recorded which). This sequence was found in a woman aged 18 to 35 who received the yellow fever vaccine. The chain employs TRBV20-1 and TRBJ1-1; 8 bases are shared with TRBD1. The CDR3 region has the DNA TGCAGTGCTAGAGATCCCGCAGGGGGCAGGGCTGAAGCTTTCTTT. Translated: CSARDPAGGRAEAFF.